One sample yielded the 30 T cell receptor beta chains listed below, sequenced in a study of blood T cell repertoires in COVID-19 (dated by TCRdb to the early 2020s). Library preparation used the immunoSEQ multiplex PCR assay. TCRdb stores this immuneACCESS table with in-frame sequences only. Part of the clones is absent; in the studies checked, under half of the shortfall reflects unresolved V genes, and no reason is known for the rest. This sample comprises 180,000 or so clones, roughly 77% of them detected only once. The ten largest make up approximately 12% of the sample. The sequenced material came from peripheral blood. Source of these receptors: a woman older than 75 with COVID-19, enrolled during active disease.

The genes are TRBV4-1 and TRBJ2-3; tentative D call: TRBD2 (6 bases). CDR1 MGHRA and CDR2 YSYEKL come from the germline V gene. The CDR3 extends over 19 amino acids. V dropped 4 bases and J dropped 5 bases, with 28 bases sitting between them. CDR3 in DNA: TGCGCCAGCAGCCGATCCAAACTTGAACGACTGTCGCGGGGAGATACGCAGTATTTT. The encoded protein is CASSRSKLERLSRGDTQYF.

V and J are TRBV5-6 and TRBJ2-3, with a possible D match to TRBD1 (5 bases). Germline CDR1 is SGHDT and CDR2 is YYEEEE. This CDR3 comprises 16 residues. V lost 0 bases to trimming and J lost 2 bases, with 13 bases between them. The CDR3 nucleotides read TGTGCCAGCAGCTTGGCCAGGGCTTTGGTCACAGATACGCAGTATTTT. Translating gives CASSLARALVTDTQYF.

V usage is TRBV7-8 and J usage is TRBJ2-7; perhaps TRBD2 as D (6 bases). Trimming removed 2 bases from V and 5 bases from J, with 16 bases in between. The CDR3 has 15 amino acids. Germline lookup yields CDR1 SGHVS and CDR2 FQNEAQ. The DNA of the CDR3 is TGTGCCAGCAGCTTACCAGGGCGGGAAAGCCACGAGCAGTACTTC. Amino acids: CASSLPGRESHEQYF. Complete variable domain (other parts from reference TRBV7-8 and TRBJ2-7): GAGVSQSPRYKVAKRGQDVALRCDPISGHVSLFWYQQALGQGPEFLTYFQNEAQLDKSGLPSDRFFAERPEGSVSTLKIQRTQQEDSAVYLCASSLPGRESHEQYFGPGTRLTVT.

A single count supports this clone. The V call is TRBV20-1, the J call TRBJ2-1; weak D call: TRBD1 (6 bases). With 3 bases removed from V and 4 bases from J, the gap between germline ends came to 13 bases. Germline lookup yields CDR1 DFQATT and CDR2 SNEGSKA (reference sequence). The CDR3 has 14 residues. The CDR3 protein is CSASLQQGYNEQFF. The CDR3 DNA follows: TGCAGTGCTAGTCTTCAGCAGGGGTACAATGAGCAGTTCTTC.

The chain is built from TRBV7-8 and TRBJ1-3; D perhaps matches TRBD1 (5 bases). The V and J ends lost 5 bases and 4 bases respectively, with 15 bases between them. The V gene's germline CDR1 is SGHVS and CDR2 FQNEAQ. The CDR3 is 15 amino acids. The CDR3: CASSINMAGGNTIYF. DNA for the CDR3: TGTGCCAGCAGCATTAATATGGCAGGGGGAAACACCATATATTTT.

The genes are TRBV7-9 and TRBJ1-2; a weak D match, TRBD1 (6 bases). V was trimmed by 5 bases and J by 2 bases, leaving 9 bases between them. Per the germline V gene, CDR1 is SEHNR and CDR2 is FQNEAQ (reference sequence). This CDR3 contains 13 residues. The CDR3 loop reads CASSQTGNYGYTF. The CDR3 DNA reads TGTGCCAGCAGCCAGACAGGAAACTATGGCTACACCTTC.

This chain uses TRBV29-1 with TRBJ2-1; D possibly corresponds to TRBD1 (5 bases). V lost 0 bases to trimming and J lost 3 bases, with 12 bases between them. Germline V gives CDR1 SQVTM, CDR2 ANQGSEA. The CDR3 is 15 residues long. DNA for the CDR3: TGCAGCGTTGAAGATGAAGGACATCACTACAATGAGCAGTTCTTC. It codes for CSVEDEGHHYNEQFF.

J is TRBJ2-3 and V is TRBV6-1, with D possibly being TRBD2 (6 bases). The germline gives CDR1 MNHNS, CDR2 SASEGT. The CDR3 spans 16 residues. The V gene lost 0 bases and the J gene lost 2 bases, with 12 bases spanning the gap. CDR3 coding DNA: TGTGCCAGCAGTGAAGCTGGGGGGACCCCCACAGATACGCAGTATTTT. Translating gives CASSEAGGTPTDTQYF.

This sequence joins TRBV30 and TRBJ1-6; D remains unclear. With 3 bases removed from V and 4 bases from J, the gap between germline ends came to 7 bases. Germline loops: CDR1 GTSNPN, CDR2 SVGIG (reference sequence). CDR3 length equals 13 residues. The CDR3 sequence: CAWSPHYNSPLHF. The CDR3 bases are TGTGCCTGGAGCCCCCATTATAATTCACCCCTCCACTTT.

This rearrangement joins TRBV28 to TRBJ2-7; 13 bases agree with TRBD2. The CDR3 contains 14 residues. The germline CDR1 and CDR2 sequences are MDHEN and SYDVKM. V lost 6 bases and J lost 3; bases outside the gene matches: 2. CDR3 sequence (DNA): TGTGCCAGCAGGCGGACTAGCGGGAGCTACGAGCAGTACTTC. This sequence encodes CASRRTSGSYEQYF.

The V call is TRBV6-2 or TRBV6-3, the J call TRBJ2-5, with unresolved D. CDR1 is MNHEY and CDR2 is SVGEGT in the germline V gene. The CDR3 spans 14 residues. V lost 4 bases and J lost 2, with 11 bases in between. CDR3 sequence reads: CASSFPQAQETQYF. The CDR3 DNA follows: TGTGCCAGCAGTTTTCCCCAGGCTCAAGAGACCCAGTACTTC.

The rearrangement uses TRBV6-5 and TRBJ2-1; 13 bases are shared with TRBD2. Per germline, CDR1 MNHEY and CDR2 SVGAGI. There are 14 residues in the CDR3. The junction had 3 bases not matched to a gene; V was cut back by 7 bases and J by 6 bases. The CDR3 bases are TGTGCCAGCACCCGGACTAGCGGGAGCAATGAGCAGTTCTTC. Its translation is CASTRTSGSNEQFF.

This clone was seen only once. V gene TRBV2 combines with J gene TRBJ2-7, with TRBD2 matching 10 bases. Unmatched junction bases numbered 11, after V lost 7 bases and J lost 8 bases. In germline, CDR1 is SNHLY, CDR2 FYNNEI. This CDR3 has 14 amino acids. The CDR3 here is CASIQREGSGKQYF. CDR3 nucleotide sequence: TGTGCCAGCATTCAGCGGGAGGGATCGGGGAAGCAGTACTTC.

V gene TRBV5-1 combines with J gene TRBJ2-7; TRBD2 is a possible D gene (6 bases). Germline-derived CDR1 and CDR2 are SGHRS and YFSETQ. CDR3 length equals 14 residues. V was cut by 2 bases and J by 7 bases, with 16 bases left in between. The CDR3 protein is CASSFSGTGVEQYF. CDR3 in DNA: TGCGCCAGCAGCTTTTCCGGGACGGGGGTAGAGCAGTACTTC. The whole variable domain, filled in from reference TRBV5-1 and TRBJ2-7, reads KAGVTQTPRYLIKTRGQQVTLSCSPISGHRSVSWYQQTPGQGLQFLFEYFSETQRNKGNFPGRFSGRQFSNSRSEMNVSTLELGDSALYLCASSFSGTGVEQYFGPGTRLTVT.

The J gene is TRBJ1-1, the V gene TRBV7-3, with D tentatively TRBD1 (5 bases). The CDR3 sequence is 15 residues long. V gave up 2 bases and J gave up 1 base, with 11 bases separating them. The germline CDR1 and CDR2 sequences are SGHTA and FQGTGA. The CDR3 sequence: CASSLVGGENTEAFF. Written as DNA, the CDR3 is TGTGCCAGCAGCTTAGTGGGGGGAGAGAACACTGAAGCTTTCTTT.

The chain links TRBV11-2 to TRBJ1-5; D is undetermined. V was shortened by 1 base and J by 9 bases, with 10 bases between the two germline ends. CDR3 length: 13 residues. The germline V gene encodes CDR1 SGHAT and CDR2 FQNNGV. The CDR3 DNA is TGTGCCAGCAGCTTAGGGCCTCCAGGGCCCCAGCATTTT. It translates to CASSLGPPGPQHF. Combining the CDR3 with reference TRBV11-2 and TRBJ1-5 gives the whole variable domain EAGVAQSPRYKIIEKRQSVAFWCNPISGHATLYWYQQILGQGPKLLIQFQNNGVVDDSQLPKDRFSAERLKGVDSTLKIQPAKLEDSAVYLCASSLGPPGPQHFGDGTRLSIL.

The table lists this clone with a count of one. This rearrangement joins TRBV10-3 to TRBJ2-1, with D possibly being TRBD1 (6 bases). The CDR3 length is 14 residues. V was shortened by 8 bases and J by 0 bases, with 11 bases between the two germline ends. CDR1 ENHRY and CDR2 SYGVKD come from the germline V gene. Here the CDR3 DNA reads TGTGCCATCGCCGACAGGAGCTCCTACAATGAGCAGTTCTTC. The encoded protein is CAIADRSSYNEQFF.

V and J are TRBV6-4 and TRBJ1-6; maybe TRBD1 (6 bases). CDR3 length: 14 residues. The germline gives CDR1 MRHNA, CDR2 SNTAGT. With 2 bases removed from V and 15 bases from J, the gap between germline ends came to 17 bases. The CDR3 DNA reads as TGTGCCAGCAGTGACGAGACAGGAGGTGGACGCCTCCACTTT. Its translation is CASSDETGGGRLHF.

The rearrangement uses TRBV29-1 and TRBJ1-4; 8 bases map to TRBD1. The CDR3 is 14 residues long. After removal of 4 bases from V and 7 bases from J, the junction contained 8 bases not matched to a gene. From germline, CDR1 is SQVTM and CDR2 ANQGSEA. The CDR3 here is CSVGRGTGGEKLFF. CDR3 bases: TGCAGCGTTGGGAGGGGGACAGGAGGTGAAAAACTGTTTTTT.

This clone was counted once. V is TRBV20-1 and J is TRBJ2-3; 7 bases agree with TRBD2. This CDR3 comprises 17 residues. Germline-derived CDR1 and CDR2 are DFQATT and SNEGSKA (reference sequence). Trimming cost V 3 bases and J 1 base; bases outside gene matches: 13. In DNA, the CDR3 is TGCAGTGCTAGTGAAGCGGGACCCGTAACGCGCACAGATACGCAGTATTTT. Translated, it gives CSASEAGPVTRTDTQYF.

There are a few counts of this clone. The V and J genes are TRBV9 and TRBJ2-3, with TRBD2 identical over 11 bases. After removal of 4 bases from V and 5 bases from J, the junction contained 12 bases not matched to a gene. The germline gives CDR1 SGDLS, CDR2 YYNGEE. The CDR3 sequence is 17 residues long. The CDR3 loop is CASSPSRGTSGLDTQYF. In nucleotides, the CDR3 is TGTGCCAGCAGCCCCTCCCGCGGGACTAGCGGATTAGATACGCAGTATTTT.

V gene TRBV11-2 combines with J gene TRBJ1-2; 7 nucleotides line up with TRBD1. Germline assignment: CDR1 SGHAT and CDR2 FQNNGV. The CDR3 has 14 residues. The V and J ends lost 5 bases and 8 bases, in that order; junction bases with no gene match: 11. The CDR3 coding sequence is TGTGCCAGCAGCCAACTAGGAGGGGGCTGGGGCTACACCTTC. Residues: CASSQLGGGWGYTF.

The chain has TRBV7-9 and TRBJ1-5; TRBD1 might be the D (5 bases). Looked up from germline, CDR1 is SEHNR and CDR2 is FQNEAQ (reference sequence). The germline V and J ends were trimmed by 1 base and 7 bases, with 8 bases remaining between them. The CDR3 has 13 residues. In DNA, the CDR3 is TGTGCCAGCAGCTTAGTCGGGGGACAGCCCCAGCATTTT. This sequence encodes CASSLVGGQPQHF. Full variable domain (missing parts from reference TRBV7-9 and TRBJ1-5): DTGVSQNPRHKITKRGQNVTFRCDPISEHNRLYWYRQTLGQGPEFLTYFQNEAQLEKSRLLSDRFSAERPKGSFSTLEIQRTEQGDSAMYLCASSLVGGQPQHFGDGTRLSIL.

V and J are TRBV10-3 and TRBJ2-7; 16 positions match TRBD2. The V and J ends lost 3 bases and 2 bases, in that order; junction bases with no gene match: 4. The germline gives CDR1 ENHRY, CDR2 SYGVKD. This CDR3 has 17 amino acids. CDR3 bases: TGTGCCATCAGTGAAGGTGGGACTAGCGGGAGGGCCTACGAGCAGTACTTC. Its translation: CAISEGGTSGRAYEQYF.

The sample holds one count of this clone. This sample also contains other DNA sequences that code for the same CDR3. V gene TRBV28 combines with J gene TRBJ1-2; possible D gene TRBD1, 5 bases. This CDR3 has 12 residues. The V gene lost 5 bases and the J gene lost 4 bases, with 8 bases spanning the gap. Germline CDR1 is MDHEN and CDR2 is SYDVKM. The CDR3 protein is CASSLQGYGYTF. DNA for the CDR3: TGTGCCAGCAGTCTGCAGGGCTATGGCTACACCTTC.

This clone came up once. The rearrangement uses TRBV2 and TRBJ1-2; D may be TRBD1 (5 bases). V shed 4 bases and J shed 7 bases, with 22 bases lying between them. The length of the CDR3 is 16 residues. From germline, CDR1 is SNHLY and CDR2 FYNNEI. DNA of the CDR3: TGTGCCAGCAGTGCTATCGTCCCTGAGTGGGGGGGTGGCTACACCTTC. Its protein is CASSAIVPEWGGGYTF.

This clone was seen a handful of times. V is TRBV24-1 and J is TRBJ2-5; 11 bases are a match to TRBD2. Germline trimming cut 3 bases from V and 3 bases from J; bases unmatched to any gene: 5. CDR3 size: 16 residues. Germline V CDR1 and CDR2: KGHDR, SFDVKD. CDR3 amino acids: CATSDLGLADKETQYF. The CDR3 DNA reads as TGTGCCACCAGTGATCTGGGACTAGCGGACAAAGAGACCCAGTACTTC.

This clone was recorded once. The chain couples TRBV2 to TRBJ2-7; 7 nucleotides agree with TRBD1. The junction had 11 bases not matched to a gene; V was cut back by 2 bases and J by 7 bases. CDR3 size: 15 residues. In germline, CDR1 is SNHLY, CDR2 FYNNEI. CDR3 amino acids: CASSESGTAYVEQYF. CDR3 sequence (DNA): TGTGCCAGCAGTGAATCTGGGACAGCTTACGTGGAGCAGTACTTC.

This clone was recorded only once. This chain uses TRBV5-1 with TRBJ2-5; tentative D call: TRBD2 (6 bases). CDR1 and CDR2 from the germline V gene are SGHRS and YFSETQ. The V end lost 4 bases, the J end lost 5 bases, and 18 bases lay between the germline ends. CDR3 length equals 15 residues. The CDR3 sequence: CASSPRAGSSETQYF. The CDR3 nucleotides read TGCGCCAGCAGCCCGAGGGCCGGGAGCTCGGAGACCCAGTACTTC.

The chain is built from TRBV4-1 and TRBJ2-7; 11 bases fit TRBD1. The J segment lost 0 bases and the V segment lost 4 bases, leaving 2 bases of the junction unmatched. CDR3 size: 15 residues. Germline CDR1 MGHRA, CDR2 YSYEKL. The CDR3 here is CASSRGTGGSYEQYF. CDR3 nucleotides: TGCGCCAGCAGCCGAGGGACAGGGGGCTCCTACGAGCAGTACTTC.